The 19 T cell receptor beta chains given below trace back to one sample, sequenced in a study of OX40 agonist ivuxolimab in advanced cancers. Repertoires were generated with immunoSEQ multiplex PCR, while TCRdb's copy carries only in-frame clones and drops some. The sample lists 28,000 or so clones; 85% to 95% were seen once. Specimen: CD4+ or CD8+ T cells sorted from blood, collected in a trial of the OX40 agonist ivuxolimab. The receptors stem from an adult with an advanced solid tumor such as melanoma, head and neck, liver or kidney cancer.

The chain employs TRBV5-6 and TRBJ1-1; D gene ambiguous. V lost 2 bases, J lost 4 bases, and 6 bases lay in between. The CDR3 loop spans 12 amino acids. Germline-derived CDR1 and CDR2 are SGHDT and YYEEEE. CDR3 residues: CASSFGSTEAFF. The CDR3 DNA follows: TGTGCCAGCAGCTTTGGAAGCACTGAAGCTTTCTTT.

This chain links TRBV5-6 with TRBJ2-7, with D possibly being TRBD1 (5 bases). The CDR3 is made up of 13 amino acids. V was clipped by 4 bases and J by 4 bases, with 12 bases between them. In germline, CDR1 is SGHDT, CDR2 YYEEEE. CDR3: CASSTTAGYEQYF. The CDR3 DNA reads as TGTGCCAGCAGCACGACAGCAGGTTACGAGCAGTACTTC.

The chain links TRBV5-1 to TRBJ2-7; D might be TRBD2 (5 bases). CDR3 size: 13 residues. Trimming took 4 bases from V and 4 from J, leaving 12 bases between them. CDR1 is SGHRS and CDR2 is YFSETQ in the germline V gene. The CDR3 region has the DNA TGCGCCAGCAGCCCCGGAGCGGCGTACGAGCAGTACTTC. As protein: CASSPGAAYEQYF.

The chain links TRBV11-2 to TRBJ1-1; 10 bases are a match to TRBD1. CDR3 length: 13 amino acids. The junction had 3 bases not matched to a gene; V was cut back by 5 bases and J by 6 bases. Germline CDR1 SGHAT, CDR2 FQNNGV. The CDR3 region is CASSIGQGAEAFF. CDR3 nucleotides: TGTGCCAGCAGCATAGGACAGGGGGCTGAAGCTTTCTTT.

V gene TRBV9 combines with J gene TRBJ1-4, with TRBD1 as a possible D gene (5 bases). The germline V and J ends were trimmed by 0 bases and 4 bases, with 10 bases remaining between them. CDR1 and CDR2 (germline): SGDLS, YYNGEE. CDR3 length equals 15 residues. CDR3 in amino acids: CASSVGSGLNEKLFF. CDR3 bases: TGTGCCAGCAGCGTAGGATCAGGGCTTAATGAAAAACTGTTTTTT.

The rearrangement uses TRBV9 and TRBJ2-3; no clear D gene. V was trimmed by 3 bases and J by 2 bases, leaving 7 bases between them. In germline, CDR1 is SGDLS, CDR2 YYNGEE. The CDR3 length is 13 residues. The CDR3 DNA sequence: TGTGCCAGCAGCGCAGGATTCACAGATACGCAGTATTTT. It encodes CASSAGFTDTQYF.

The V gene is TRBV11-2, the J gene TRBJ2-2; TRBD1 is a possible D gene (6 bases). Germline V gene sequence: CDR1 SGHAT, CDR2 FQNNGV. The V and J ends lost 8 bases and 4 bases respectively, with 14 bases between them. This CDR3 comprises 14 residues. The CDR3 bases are TGTGCCAGCCTTGGCAGGGGTGGCACCGGGGAGCTGTTTTTT. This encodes CASLGRGGTGELFF.

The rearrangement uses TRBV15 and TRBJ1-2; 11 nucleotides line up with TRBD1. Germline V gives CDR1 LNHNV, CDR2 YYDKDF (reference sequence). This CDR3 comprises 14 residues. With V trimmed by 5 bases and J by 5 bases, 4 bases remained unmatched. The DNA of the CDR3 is TGTGCCACCAGCGGACAGGGGGCGCGGTATGGCTACACCTTC. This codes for CATSGQGARYGYTF.

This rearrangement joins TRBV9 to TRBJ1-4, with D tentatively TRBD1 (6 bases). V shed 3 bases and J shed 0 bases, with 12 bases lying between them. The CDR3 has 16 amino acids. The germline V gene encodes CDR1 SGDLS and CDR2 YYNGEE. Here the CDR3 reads CASSARGAATNEKLFF. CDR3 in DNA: TGTGCCAGCAGCGCCCGGGGGGCTGCAACTAATGAAAAACTGTTTTTT.

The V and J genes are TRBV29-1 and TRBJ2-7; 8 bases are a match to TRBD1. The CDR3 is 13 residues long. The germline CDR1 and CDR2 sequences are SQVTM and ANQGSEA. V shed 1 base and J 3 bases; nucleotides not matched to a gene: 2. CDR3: CSVEGGQDYEQYF. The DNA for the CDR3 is TGCAGCGTTGAAGGGGGACAGGACTACGAGCAGTACTTC.

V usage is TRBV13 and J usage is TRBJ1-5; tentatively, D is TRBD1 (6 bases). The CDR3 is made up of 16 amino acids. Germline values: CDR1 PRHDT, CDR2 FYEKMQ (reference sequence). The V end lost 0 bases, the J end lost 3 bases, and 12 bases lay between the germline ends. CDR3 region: CASSLGQGGSNQPQHF. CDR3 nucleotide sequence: TGTGCCAGCAGCTTAGGGCAAGGGGGATCCAATCAGCCCCAGCATTTT.

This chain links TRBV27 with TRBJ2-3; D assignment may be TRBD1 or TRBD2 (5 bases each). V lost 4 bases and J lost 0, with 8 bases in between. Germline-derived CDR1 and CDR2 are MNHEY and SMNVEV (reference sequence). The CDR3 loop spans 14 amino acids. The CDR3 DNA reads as TGTGCCAGCAGTTGGGGACCTAGCACAGATACGCAGTATTTT. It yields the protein CASSWGPSTDTQYF.

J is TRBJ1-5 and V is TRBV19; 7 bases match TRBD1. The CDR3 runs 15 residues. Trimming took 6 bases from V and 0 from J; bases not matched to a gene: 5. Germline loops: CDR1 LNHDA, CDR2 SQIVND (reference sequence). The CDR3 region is CASSWTGYSNQPQHF. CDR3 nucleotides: TGTGCCAGTAGCTGGACAGGCTATAGCAATCAGCCCCAGCATTTT.

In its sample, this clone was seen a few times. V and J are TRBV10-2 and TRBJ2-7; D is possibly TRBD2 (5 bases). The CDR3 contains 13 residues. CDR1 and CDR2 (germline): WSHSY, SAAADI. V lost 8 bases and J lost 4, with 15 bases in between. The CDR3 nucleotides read TGCGCCAGCCGCGGGTATGAGGCGTACGAGCAGTACTTC. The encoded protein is CASRGYEAYEQYF.

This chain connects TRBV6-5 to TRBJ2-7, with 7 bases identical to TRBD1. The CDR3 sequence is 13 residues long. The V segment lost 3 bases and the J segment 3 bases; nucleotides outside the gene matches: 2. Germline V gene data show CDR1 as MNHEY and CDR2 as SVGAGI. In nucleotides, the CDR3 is TGTGCCAGCAGTTATGGGGACAGCTACGAGCAGTACTTC. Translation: CASSYGDSYEQYF.

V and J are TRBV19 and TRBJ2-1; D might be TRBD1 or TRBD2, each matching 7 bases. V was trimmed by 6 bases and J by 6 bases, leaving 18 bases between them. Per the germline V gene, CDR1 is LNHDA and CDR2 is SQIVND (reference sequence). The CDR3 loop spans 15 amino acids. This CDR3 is CASSLMWEGANEQFF. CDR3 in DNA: TGTGCCAGTAGCTTAATGTGGGAGGGGGCCAATGAGCAGTTCTTC. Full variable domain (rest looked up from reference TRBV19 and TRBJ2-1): DGGITQSPKYLFRKEGQNVTLSCEQNLNHDAMYWYRQDPGQGLRLIYYSQIVNDFQKGDIAEGYSVSREKKESFPLTVTSAQKNPTAFYLCASSLMWEGANEQFFGPGTRLTVL.

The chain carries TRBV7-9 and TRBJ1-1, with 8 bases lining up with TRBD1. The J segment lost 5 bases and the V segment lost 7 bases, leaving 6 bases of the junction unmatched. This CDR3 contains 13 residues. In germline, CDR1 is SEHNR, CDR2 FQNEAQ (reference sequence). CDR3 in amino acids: CASIGTGETEAFF. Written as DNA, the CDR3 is TGTGCCAGCATCGGGACAGGTGAGACTGAAGCTTTCTTT.

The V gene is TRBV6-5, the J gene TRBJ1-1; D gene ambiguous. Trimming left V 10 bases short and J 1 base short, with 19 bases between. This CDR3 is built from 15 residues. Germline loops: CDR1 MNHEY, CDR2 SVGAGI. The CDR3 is CAIQTYITENTEAFF. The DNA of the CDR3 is TGTGCCATCCAAACGTATATAACAGAGAACACTGAAGCTTTCTTT.

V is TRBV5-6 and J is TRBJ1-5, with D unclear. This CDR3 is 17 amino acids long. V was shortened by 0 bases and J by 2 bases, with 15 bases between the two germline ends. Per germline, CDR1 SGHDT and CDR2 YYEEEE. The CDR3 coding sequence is TGTGCCAGCAGCTTGGCTTCCGGGAATGTTGGCAATCAGCCCCAGCATTTT. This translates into CASSLASGNVGNQPQHF.